This T cell receptor beta chain was obtained from a study of T-cell reconstitution after alpha-beta-depleted transplantation in children. This clonotype was found a few times. Its specificity is not known. Study-wide points: The study reportedly traced alpha-beta T cells about two months after transplant to several hundred expanded graft clones. T-cell counts and diversity at one year following transplant were attributed mainly to newly produced T cells.

Unique molecular identifiers featured in how the TCRbeta library was prepared. Using its own MiXCR run on the PCR reads, TCRdb lists one record per CDR3 protein. In the table there are 400,000 to 550,000 distinct CDR3 sequences, over 9.5% of which are singletons. Trimming cost V 5 bases and J 9 bases; bases outside gene matches: 12. Germline-derived CDR1 and CDR2 are SQVTM and ANQGSEA. This CDR3 has 15 residues. The TCR was taken from a child aged 2 to 10 with inherited bone marrow failure, due to receive a stem cell transplant. The V and J genes are TRBV29-1 and TRBJ2-1; 11 nucleotides line up with TRBD1. The sample in question was PBMCs, obtained before TCRalphabeta/CD19-depleted stem cell transplant. The chain's CDR3 is CSVSRGTGGVREQFF. In DNA form, the CDR3 reads TGCAGCGTTTCAAGGGGGACAGGGGGTGTCCGTGAGCAGTTCTTC.